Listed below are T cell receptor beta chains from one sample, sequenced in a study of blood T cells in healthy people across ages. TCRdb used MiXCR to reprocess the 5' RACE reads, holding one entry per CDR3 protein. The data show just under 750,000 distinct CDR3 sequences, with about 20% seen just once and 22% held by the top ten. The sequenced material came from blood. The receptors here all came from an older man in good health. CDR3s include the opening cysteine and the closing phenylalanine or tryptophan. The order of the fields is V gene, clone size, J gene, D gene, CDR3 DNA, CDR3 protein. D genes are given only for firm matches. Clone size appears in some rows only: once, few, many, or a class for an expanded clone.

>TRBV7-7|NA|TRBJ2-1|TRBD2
TGTGCCAGCAGCGCTTACGGCGCTAGCGGCTCCAATGAGCAGTTCTTC
CASSAYGASGSNEQFF
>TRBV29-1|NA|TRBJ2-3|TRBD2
TGCAGCGTTGAAGGGGGCACTAGCGGGAGTTCTTTAGATACGCAGTATTTT
CSVEGGTSGSSLDTQYF
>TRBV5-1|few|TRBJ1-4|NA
TGCGCCAGCAGGATCACAACGACTAATGAAAAACTGTTTTTT
CASRITTTNEKLFF
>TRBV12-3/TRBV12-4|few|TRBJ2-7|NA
TGTGCCAGCAGTTTGGCGGGGCAGGTGGCGCTGAGGGAGCAGTACTTC
CASSLAGQVALREQYF
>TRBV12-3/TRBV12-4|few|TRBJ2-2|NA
TGTGCCAGCAGTTTGTCTCCGGGGACCGGGGAACTGTTTTTT
CASSLSPGTGELFF
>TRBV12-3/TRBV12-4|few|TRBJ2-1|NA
TGTGCCAGCAGAACCCCAGGGGCGGGGGTCAATGAGCAGTTCTTC
CASRTPGAGVNEQFF
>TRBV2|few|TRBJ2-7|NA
TGTGCCAGCAGCAATGTGGCACCCCAGGGCTACGAGCAGTACTTC
CASSNVAPQGYEQYF
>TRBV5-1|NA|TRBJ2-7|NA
TGCGCCAGCAGCCGGATAGATCTGCACGAGCAGTACTTC
CASSRIDLHEQYF
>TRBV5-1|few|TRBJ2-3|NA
TGCGCCAGCAGCTTTAGCGGCCTGGGAACAGATACGCAGTATTTT
CASSFSGLGTDTQYF
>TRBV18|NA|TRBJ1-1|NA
TGTGCCAGCTCACCACTTGAGAACACTGAAGCTTTCTTT
CASSPLENTEAFF
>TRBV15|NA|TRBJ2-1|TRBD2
TGTGCCACCAGCAGAGTGCTGGTAGCGGGAGGGGATGAGCAGTTCTTC
CATSRVLVAGGDEQFF
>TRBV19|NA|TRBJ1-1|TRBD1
TGTGCCAGTAGTATAGGACAGGGGGCTGAAGCTTTCTTT
CASSIGQGAEAFF
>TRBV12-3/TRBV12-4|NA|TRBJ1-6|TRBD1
TGTGCCAGCAGTTTAAACAGGGGGTCTTCACCCCTCCACTTT
CASSLNRGSSPLHF
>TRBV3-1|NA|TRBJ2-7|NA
TGTGCCAGCAGCCCCCAGACCTACCCCTCCTACGAGCAGTACTTC
CASSPQTYPSYEQYF
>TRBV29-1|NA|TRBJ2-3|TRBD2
TGCAGCGTGAGACTAGCGGGAGGCCTCGGGTCGACAGATACGCAGTATTTT
CSVRLAGGLGSTDTQYF
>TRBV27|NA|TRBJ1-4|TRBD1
TGTGCCAGCACCCCGACAGGGGGCTCGAATGAAAAACTGTTTTTT
CASTPTGGSNEKLFF
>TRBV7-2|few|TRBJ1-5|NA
TGTGCCAGCAGCTCGGGACTCCCTTATCAGCCCCAGCATTTT
CASSSGLPYQPQHF
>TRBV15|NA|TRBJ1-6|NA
TGTGCCACCAGCAGGGACCAGTCTAATTCACCCCTCCACTTT
CATSRDQSNSPLHF
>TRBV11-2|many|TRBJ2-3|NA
TGTGCCAGCAGCTTAGAAGGGCGGGACACAGATACGCAGTATTTT
CASSLEGRDTDTQYF
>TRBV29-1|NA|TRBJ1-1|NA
TGCAGCGTCGCGGAAGTAGGGGTACGAGCTTTCTTT
CSVAEVGVRAFF
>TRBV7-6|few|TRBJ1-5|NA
TGTGCCAGCAGTCAGCGGCCAGGGAGGGGTCAGCCCCAGCATTTT
CASSQRPGRGQPQHF
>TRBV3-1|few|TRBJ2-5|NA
TGTGCCAGCAGCCAAGATGGGTACCTCGGGGAGACCCAGTACTTC
CASSQDGYLGETQYF
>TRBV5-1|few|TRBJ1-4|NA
TGCGCCAGCGCTAGAGGGGGAACTAATGAAAAACTGTTTTTT
CASARGGTNEKLFF
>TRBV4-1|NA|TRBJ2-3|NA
TGCGCCAGCAGCCAAGAGGATTTTACAGCCCACGCGACGCAGTATTTT
CASSQEDFTAHATQYF
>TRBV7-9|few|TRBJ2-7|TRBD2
TGTGCCAGCAGCCCGGGGGGACTCTCCTACGAGCAGTACTTC
CASSPGGLSYEQYF
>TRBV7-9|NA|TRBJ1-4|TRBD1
TGTGCCAGCAGCTCCCCACAGGGGGTATTAACTAATGAAAAACTGTTTTTT
CASSSPQGVLTNEKLFF
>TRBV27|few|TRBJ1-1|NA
TGTGCCAGCAGTCCCGGACTGATGAACACTGAAGCTTTCTTT
CASSPGLMNTEAFF
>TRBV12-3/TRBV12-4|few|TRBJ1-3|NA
TGTGCCAGCAGTCCATCCGCAAGCTCTGGAAACACCATATATTTT
CASSPSASSGNTIYF
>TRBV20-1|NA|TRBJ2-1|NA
TGCAGTGCTAGAGATCGGACGAAGTACAATGAGCAGTTCTTC
CSARDRTKYNEQFF
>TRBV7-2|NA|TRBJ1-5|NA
TGTGCCAGCAGCTTAGGGGACTCAACCCGTCAGCCCCAGCATTTT
CASSLGDSTRQPQHF
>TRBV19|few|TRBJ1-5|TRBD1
TGTGCCAGTAGCAGACAGGGAAGTAAGATTGGGAATCAGCCCCAGCATTTT
CASSRQGSKIGNQPQHF
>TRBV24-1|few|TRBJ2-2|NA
TGTGCCACCAGTGAAACGAACACCGGGGAGCTGTTTTTT
CATSETNTGELFF
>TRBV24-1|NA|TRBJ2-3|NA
TGTGCCACCAGTGTGGGGACGGCGGTCACGCAGTATTTT
CATSVGTAVTQYF
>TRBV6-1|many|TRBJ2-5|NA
TGTGCCAGCAGTGAGTCTGGGTTCGAGACCCAGTACTTC
CASSESGFETQYF
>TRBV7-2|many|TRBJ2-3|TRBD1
TGTGCCAGCAGCCGGGACAGTAGCACAGATACGCAGTATTTT
CASSRDSSTDTQYF
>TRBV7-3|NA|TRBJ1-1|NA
TGTGCCAGCAGGCGGGACCCGAACACTGAAGCTTTCTTT
CASRRDPNTEAFF
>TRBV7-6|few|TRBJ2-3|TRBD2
TGTGCCAGCAGCTTAGGGGGTAGCGGGGTTGGAGATACGCAGTATTTT
CASSLGGSGVGDTQYF
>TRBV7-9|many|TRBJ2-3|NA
TGTGCCAGCAGCGACCGACAGATACGCACAGATACGCAGTATTTT
CASSDRQIRTDTQYF
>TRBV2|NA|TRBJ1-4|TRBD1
TGTGCCAGCACTAGAAGGACAGGACAAAATGAAAAACTGTTTTTT
CASTRRTGQNEKLFF
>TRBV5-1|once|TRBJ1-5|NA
TGCGCCAGCAGCTTGGGGGGGACGGAGAGCAATCAGCCCCAGCATTTT
CASSLGGTESNQPQHF
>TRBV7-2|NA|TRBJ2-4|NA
TGTGCCAGCAGCTTAGAGGGGACGGCCAAAAACATTCAGTACTTC
CASSLEGTAKNIQYF
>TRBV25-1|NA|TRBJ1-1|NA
TGTGCCAGCAAGGGGCAAGAGAACACTGAAGCTTTCTTT
CASKGQENTEAFF
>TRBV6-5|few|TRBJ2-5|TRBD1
TGTGCCAGCTTTAGTCTAGAGACAGGGAAGGAGACCCAGTACTTC
CASFSLETGKETQYF